This T cell receptor beta chain was obtained from a study of shared clonotypes between healthy human individuals. In the study's own analysis: ImmunoSEQ yielded junction-only sequences lacking quality scores, so filtering differed. Produced via immunoSEQ multiplex PCR; TCRdb's table is partial and in-frame only. V and J calls and clone size are those listed in that table; D and trimming were worked out from the DNA. The sample contains 2,500,000 or so clones, more than 90% of which appear only once. As concerns this clone: Its antigen is unidentified. The identical CDR3 is also encoded by other nucleotide sequences in the sample.

Study-wide results and caveats: Researchers sampled blood only, noting tissue repertoires likely differ.

Germline values: CDR1 SGHRS, CDR2 YFSETQ. Trimming cost V 0 bases and J 3 bases, with 3 bases left between them. The CDR3 loop spans 13 amino acids. The sequence was collected from a man younger than 35 in good health. The chain joins TRBV5-1 to TRBJ1-4; D is undetermined. The sample consisted of naive CD4+ T cells sorted from blood. Subset defined: CD45RA+ positively selected. This chain's CDR3 is CASSLASNEKLFF. As DNA, the CDR3 is TGCGCCAGCAGCTTGGCCTCTAATGAAAAACTGTTTTTT.